The present T cell receptor beta chain was sequenced within a study of Graves' ophthalmopathy and Graves' hyperthyroidism. This clonotype came up many times. Hyperthyroidism patients were newly diagnosed, under 2 months' duration, aged 18 to 65. RNA transcripts served as template for amplifying TCR beta CDR3 sequences. RT-PCR with HTBI primers came first, then second-round multiplex PCR. TCRdb analysed the multiplex PCR reads with MiXCR anew, one entry per CDR3 protein. Of about 380,000 distinct CDR3 sequences in the sample, approximately 15% were seen once. This CDR3 region has 14 residues. Per the germline V gene, CDR1 is MNHNS and CDR2 is SASEGT. V gave up 4 bases and J gave up 5 bases, with 14 bases separating them.

The chain employs TRBV6-1 and TRBJ1-2, with a weak D call TRBD1 (5 bases). Material: peripheral blood. This TCR derives from a woman aged 18-29 years with stable Graves' hyperthyroidism. CDR3 sequence reads: CASSGLEGRYGYTF. CDR3 in DNA: TGTGCCAGCAGTGGTTTGGAGGGGCGGTATGGCTACACCTTC.